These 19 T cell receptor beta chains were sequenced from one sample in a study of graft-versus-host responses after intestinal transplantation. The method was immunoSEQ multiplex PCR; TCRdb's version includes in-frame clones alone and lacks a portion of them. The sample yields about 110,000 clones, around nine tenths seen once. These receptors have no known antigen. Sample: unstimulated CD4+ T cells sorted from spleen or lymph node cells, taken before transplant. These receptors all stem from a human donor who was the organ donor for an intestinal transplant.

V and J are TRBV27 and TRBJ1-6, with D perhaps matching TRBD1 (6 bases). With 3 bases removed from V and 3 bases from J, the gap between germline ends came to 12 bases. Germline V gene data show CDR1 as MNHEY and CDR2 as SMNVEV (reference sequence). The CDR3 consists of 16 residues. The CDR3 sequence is CASSFASQGYNSPLHF. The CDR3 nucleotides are TGTGCCAGCAGTTTCGCATCACAGGGCTATAATTCACCCCTCCACTTT.

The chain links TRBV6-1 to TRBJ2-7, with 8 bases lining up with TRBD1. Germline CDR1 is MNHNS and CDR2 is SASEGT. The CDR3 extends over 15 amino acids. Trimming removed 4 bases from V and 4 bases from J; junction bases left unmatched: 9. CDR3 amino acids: CASSAPDRGRYEQYF. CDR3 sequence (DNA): TGTGCCAGCAGTGCCCCAGACAGGGGAAGGTACGAGCAGTACTTC.

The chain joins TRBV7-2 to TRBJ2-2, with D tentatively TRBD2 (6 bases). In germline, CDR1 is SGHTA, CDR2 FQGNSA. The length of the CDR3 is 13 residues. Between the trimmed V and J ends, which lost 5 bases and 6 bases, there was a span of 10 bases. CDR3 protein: CASSLRLAGELFF. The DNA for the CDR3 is TGTGCCAGCAGCCTAAGACTAGCCGGGGAGCTGTTTTTT.

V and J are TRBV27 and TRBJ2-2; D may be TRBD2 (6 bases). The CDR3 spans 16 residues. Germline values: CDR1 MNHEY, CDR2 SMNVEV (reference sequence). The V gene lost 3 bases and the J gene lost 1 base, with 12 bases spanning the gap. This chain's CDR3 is CASSFQRAGNTGELFF. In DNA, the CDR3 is TGTGCCAGCAGTTTTCAGCGGGCCGGGAACACCGGGGAGCTGTTTTTT.

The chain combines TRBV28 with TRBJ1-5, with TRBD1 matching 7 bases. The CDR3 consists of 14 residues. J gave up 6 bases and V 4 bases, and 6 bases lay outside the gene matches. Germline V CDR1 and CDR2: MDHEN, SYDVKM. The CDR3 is CASSSGQVGQPQHF. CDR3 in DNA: TGTGCCAGCAGTTCAGGACAGGTCGGTCAGCCCCAGCATTTT.

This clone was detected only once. The CDR3 bases are TGTGCCAGCTCACCATCGGGACTAGCGGGAGAGGGGGAGCAGTACTTC. Translating it yields CASSPSGLAGEGEQYF. V is TRBV18 and J is TRBJ2-7; TRBD2 matches at 14 bases. Trimming at V came to 2 bases and at J to 7 bases, leaving 7 bases not matched to a gene. This CDR3 has 16 amino acids. Germline CDR1 is KGHSH and CDR2 is LQKENI. Supplemented by reference TRBV18 and TRBJ2-7, the full variable domain reads NAGVMQNPRHLVRRRGQEARLRCSPMKGHSHVYWYRQLPEEGLKFMVYLQKENIIDESGMPKERFSAEFPKEGPSILRIQQVVRGDSAAYFCASSPSGLAGEGEQYFGPGTRLTVT.

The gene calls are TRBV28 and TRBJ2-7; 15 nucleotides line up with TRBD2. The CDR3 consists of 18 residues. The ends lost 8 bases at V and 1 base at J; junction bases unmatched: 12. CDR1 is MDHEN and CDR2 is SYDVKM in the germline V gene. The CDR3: CASCPVGTSGRSSYEQYF. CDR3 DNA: TGTGCCAGCTGCCCTGTTGGGACTAGCGGGAGGTCATCCTACGAGCAGTACTTC. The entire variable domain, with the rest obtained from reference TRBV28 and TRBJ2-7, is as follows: DVKVTQSSRYLVKRTGEKVFLECVQDMDHENMFWYRQDPGLGLRLIYFSYDVKMKEKGDIPEGYSVSREKKERFSLILESASTNQTSMYLCASCPVGTSGRSSYEQYFGPGTRLTVT.

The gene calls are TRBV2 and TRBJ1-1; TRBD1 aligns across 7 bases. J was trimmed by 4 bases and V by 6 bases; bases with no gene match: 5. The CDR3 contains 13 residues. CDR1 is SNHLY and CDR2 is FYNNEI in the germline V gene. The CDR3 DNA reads TGTGCCAGCAGCACAGGGGTGGGCACTGAAGCTTTCTTT. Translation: CASSTGVGTEAFF.

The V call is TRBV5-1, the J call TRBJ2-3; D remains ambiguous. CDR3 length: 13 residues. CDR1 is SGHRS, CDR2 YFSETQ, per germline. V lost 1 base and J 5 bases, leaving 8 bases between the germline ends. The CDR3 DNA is TGCGCCAGCAGCTTGATTGGACGAGATACGCAGTATTTT. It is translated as CASSLIGRDTQYF.

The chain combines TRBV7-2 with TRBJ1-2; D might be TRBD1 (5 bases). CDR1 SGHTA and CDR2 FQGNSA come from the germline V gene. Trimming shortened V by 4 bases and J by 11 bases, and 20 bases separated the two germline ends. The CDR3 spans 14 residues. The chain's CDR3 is CASSSLSRDGRYTF. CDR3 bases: TGTGCCAGCAGCTCACTTAGCCGGGACGGGAGATACACCTTC.

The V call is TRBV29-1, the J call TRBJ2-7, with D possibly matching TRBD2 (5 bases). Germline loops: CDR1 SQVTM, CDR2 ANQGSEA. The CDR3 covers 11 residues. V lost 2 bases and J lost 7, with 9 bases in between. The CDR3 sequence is CSVERGGEQYF. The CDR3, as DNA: TGCAGCGTTGAACGGGGTGGAGAGCAGTACTTC.

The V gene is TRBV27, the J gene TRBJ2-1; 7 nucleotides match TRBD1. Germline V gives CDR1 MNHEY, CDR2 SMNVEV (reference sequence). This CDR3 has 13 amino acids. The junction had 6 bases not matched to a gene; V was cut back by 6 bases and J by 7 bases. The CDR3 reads CASRGPGGNEQFF. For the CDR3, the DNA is TGTGCCAGCAGGGGACCAGGGGGAAATGAGCAGTTCTTC.

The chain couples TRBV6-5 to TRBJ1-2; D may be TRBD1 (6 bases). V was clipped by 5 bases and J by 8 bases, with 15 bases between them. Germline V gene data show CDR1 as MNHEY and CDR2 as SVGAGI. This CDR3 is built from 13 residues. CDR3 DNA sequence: TGTGCCAGCAGTACGATCAGGGGTTACGGCTACACCTTC. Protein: CASSTIRGYGYTF.

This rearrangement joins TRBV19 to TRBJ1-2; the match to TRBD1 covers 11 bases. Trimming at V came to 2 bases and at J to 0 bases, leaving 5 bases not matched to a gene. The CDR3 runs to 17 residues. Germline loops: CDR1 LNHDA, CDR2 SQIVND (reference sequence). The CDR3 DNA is TGTGCCAGTAGTATATGGACAGGGGGCTGGTCTAACTATGGCTACACCTTC. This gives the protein CASSIWTGGWSNYGYTF.

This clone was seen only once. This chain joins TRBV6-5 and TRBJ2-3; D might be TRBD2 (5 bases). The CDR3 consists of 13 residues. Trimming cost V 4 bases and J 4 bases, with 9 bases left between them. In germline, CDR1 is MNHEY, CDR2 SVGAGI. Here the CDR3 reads CASSLSGSDTQYF. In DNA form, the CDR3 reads TGTGCCAGCAGTTTATCGGGGTCAGATACGCAGTATTTT.

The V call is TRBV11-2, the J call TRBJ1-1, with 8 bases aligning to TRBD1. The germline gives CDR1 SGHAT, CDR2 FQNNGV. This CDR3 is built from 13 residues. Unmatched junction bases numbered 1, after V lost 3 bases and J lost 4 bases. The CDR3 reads CASSFTGGTEAFF. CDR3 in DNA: TGTGCCAGCAGCTTCACAGGGGGCACTGAAGCTTTCTTT.

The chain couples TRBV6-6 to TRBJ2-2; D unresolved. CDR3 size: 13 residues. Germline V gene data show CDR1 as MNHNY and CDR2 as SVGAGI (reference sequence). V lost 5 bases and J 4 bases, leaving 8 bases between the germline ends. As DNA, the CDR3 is TGTGCCAGCAGTCCCCACGGCACCGGGGAGCTGTTTTTT. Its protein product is CASSPHGTGELFF.

The CDR3 coding sequence is TGTGCCAGCAGCCCCAGGGGACAGGGGATGAACACTGAAGCTTTCTTT. Translation: CASSPRGQGMNTEAFF. V and J are TRBV7-2 and TRBJ1-1, with 10 bases fitting TRBD1. The CDR3 has 16 residues. CDR1 and CDR2 (germline): SGHTA, FQGNSA. The V gene end was trimmed by 5 bases and the J gene end by 0 bases; junction bases not matched to a gene: 6.

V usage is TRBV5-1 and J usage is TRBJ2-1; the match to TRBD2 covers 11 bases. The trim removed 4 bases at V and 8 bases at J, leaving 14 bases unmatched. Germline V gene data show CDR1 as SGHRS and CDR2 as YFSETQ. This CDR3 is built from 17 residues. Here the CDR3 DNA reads TGCGCCAGCAGCACACTAGCGGGAGCCCTTTTAGTCGATGAGCAGTTCTTC. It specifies CASSTLAGALLVDEQFF. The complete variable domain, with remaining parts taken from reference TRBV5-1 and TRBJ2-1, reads KAGVTQTPRYLIKTRGQQVTLSCSPISGHRSVSWYQQTPGQGLQFLFEYFSETQRNKGNFPGRFSGRQFSNSRSEMNVSTLELGDSALYLCASSTLAGALLVDEQFFGPGTRLTVL.